This TCR beta chain was sequenced during a study of CD4 T cell repertoires in COVID-19. Study context: After about ten days of IL-2 expansion, CFSE-low cells were relabeled and restimulated with other coronavirus spikes.

The memory T cells were sequenced right after ex vivo isolation, without culture. With respect to this clone: What it recognizes is unknown.

With 3 bases clipped from V and 5 bases from J, the junction kept 10 bases outside the gene matches. Germline V gene data show CDR1 as KGHSH and CDR2 as LQKENI. The CDR3 runs 16 residues. Sequencing used immunoSEQ multiplex PCR; TCRdb keeps in-frame clones, though not all of them. The table records approximately 22,000 clones, around 86% of them present only once. Study-level points and caveats: Some SARS-CoV-2 clonotypes, between about 6 and 25%, recurred in SARS-CoV and/or HKU1 cultures. Two or all three memory subsets shared several highly expanded SARS-CoV-2-reactive clonotypes.

The origin of this receptor is a human donor who had COVID-19. The specimen comprised central memory CD4+ T cells from blood, sampled before the COVID-19 pandemic. The chain couples TRBV18 to TRBJ2-7; 10 bases fit TRBD1. The CDR3: CASSPSRTGGHDEQYF. CDR3 nucleotides: TGTGCCAGCTCACCCTCCAGGACAGGGGGTCACGACGAGCAGTACTTC.